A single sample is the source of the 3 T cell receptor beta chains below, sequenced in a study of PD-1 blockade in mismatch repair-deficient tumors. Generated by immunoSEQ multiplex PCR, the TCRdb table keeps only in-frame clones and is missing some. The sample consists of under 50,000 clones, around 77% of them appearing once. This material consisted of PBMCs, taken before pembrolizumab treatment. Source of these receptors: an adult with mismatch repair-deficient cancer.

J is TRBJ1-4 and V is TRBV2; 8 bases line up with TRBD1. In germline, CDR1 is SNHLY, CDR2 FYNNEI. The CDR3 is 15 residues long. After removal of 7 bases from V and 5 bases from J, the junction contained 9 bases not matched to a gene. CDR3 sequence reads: CASIRRTGGNEKLFF. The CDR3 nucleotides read TGTGCCAGCATACGGCGTACAGGGGGGAATGAAAAACTGTTTTTT.

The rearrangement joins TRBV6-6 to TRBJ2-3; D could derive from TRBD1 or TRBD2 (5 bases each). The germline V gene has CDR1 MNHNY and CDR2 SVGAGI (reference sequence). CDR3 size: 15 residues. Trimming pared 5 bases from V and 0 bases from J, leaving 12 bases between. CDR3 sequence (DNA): TGTGCCAGCAGTGCCGGGACCACAAGCACAGATACGCAGTATTTT. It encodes CASSAGTTSTDTQYF.

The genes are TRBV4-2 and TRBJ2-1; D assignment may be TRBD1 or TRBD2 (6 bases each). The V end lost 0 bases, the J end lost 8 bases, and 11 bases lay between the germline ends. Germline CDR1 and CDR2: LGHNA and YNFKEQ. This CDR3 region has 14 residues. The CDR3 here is CASSQDNGGDEQFF. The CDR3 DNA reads TGTGCCAGCAGCCAAGATAACGGGGGCGATGAGCAGTTCTTC.